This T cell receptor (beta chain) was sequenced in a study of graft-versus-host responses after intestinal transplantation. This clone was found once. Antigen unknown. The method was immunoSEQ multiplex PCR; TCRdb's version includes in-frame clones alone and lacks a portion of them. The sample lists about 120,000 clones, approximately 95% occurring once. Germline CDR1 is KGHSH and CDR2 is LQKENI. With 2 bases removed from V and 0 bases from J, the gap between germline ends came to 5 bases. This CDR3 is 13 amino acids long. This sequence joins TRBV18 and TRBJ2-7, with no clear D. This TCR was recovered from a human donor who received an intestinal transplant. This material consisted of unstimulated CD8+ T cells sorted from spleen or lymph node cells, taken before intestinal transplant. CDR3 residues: CASSPGDSYEQYF. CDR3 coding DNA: TGTGCCAGCTCACCAGGGGACTCCTACGAGCAGTACTTC.